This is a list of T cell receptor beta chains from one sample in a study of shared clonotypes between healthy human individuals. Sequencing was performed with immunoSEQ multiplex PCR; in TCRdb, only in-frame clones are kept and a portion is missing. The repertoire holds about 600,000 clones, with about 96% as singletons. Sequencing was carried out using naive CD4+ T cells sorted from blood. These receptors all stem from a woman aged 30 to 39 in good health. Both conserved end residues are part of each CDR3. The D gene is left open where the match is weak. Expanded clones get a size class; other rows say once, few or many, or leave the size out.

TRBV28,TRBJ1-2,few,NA,CASSSGGYGYTF,TGTGCCAGCAGTTCAGGTGGCTATGGCTACACCTTC
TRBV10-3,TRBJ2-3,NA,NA,CAIQGGADTQYF,TGTGCCATCCAGGGGGGGGCAGATACGCAGTATTTT
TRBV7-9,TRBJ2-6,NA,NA,CASMGGPGANVLTF,TGTGCCAGCATGGGGGGGCCTGGGGCCAACGTCCTGACTTTC
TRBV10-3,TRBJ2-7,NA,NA,CATRQNYEQYF,TGTGCCACCAGACAGAATTACGAGCAGTACTTC
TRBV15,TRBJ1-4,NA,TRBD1,CATSAGDSTNEKLFF,TGTGCCACCAGCGCGGGGGACAGCACTAATGAAAAACTGTTTTTT
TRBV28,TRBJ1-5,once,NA,CASSSTPGIQPQHF,TGTGCCAGCAGTTCAACCCCAGGGATTCAGCCCCAGCATTTT
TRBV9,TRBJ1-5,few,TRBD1,CASSPGTGGNNQPQHF,TGTGCCAGCAGCCCCGGGACAGGGGGCAACAATCAGCCCCAGCATTTT
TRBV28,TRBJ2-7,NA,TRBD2,CASRPNWSSGKYF,TGTGCCAGCAGGCCCAATTGGTCTAGCGGCAAGTACTTC
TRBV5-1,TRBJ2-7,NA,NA,CASSSYYSGEQYF,TGCGCCAGCAGCTCATACTATAGCGGCGAGCAGTACTTC
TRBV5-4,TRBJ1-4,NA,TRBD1,CASSAGNTGGAEKLFF,TGTGCCAGCAGCGCGGGAAACACAGGGGGCGCGGAAAAACTGTTTTTT
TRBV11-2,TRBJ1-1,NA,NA,CASSFGTQRGTEAFF,TGTGCCAGCAGCTTCGGGACACAACGCGGCACTGAAGCTTTCTTT
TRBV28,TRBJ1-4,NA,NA,CASSWNSLNEKLFF,TGTGCCAGCAGTTGGAACAGCTTAAATGAAAAACTGTTTTTT
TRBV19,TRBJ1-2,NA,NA,CASSDQYGYTF,TGTGCCAGTAGTGACCAGTATGGCTACACCTTC
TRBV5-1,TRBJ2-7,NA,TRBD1,CASSSLLDREGKYEQYF,TGCGCCAGCAGCTCCCTCCTTGACAGGGAAGGAAAATACGAGCAGTACTTC